This TCR beta chain was retrieved from a study of T cells after yellow fever vaccination. This clonotype was recorded a few times. This CDR3 contains 15 residues. MiXCR, run by TCRdb on the 5' RACE reads, gives a single entry per CDR3 protein. The sample has around 550,000 distinct CDR3 sequences, about a fifth seen once. The source of this sequence is a man aged 25 to 40 who received the YFV17D yellow fever vaccine. The material was PBMCs, obtained 15 days after the yellow fever booster vaccination. The rearrangement links TRBV21-1 to TRBJ2-3; TRBD1, as called in the table, went unchecked against the DNA. TRBV21-1 is shown as a pseudogene. The chain's CDR3 is CASSSQDRDTDTQYF. CDR3 DNA sequence: TGTGCCAGCAGCTCCCAGGACAGGGACACAGATACGCAGTATTTT.